The 10 T cell receptor beta chains listed next were all sequenced from one sample in a study of blood T cell repertoires in COVID-19. Here immunoSEQ multiplex PCR was the method, and the copy in TCRdb shows in-frame clones only, minus some. The sample yields about 59,000 clones, about 70% seen once. The sample comprised peripheral blood. The receptors shown here come from a woman in her 50s with active or convalescent COVID-19.

V gene TRBV6-4 combines with J gene TRBJ1-6; TRBD1 might be the D (6 bases). Germline assignment: CDR1 MRHNA and CDR2 SNTAGT. The CDR3 loop spans 20 amino acids. The V and J ends lost 0 bases and 3 bases respectively, with 21 bases between them. The CDR3 is CASSDSVPVRGFYYNSPLHF. The CDR3, as DNA: TGTGCCAGCAGTGACTCGGTCCCGGTCAGGGGATTTTACTATAATTCACCCCTCCACTTT.

This clone was recorded a few times. The rearrangement joins TRBV7-9 to TRBJ2-2; tentatively, D is TRBD2 (6 bases). This CDR3 contains 14 residues. V was trimmed by 1 base and J by 5 bases, leaving 8 bases between them. In germline, CDR1 is SEHNR, CDR2 FQNEAQ (reference sequence). In nucleotides, the CDR3 is TGTGCCAGCAGCTTAGAGGCGGGAACCGGGGAGCTGTTTTTT. It encodes CASSLEAGTGELFF.

The V gene is TRBV5-4, the J gene TRBJ2-4; the D gene is possibly TRBD2 (7 bases). V was clipped by 3 bases and J by 7 bases, with 17 bases between them. The CDR3 length is 15 residues. Germline V gene data show CDR1 as SGHNT and CDR2 as YYREEE (reference sequence). CDR3 sequence: CASSWGGGLGNIQYF. CDR3 coding DNA: TGTGCCAGCAGCTGGGGCGGGGGCCTGGGGAACATTCAGTACTTC.

A few counts support this clone. The genes are TRBV6-1 and TRBJ2-3; 11 positions agree with TRBD2. The CDR3 extends over 16 amino acids. Germline values: CDR1 MNHNS, CDR2 SASEGT. The J segment lost 7 bases and the V segment lost 2 bases, leaving 8 bases of the junction unmatched. CDR3 sequence reads: CASSEPPLAGGYTQYF. CDR3 nucleotides: TGTGCCAGCAGTGAACCCCCCCTAGCGGGGGGTTATACGCAGTATTTT.

This clone was observed a few times. CDR3 in DNA: TGTGCCAGTAGTTGGGGGGGTGGGAATCAGCCCCAGCATTTT. Its translation is CASSWGGGNQPQHF. The chain has TRBV19 and TRBJ1-5, with D maybe TRBD1 (5 bases). V was pared by 5 bases and J by 4 bases, with 12 bases between. CDR3 length equals 14 residues. Germline CDR1 is LNHDA and CDR2 is SQIVND (reference sequence).

The genes are TRBV5-6 and TRBJ2-7; TRBD2 matches 7 bases. The CDR3 loop spans 19 amino acids. The germline gives CDR1 SGHDT, CDR2 YYEEEE. V shed 4 bases, J shed 5 bases, and the junction held 24 bases outside the gene matches. The CDR3 coding sequence is TGTGCCAGCAGCCATCCCCTAGCGGACGGAAACCTGGGTATTAACGAGCAGTACTTC. As protein: CASSHPLADGNLGINEQYF.

This chain uses TRBV28 with TRBJ1-6; the D gene is possibly TRBD1 (6 bases). Per the germline V gene, CDR1 is MDHEN and CDR2 is SYDVKM. The CDR3 runs to 15 residues. Trimming removed 3 bases at V and 7 bases at J, with 13 bases between. This CDR3 reads CASSLVTGRNSPLHF. CDR3 coding DNA: TGTGCCAGCAGTTTGGTTACAGGGCGAAATTCACCCCTCCACTTT.

The chain combines TRBV4-1 with TRBJ2-1; 7 positions agree with TRBD1. Germline CDR1 MGHRA, CDR2 YSYEKL. This CDR3 spans 15 amino acids. The junction had 13 bases not matched to a gene; V was cut back by 6 bases and J by 8 bases. The DNA of the CDR3 is TGCGCCAGCAGGCGACAGGGAGATAGCAGGCATGAGCAGTTCTTC. Its protein product is CASRRQGDSRHEQFF.

This rearrangement joins TRBV7-9 to TRBJ1-1; tentative D call: TRBD1 (6 bases). Germline-derived CDR1 and CDR2 are SEHNR and FQNEAQ (reference sequence). The CDR3 contains 15 residues. With 0 bases removed from V and 1 base from J, the gap between germline ends came to 9 bases. CDR3 coding DNA: TGTGCCAGCAGCTTAGCGGCGGGGGCGAACACTGAAGCTTTCTTT. It is translated as CASSLAAGANTEAFF.

The V call is TRBV5-1, the J call TRBJ2-1, with 9 bases that match TRBD2. The V segment lost 5 bases and the J segment 6 bases; nucleotides outside the gene matches: 12. CDR1 and CDR2 (germline): SGHRS, YFSETQ. The CDR3 is 16 amino acids. CDR3 sequence: CASRYRIAGEGNEQFF. The CDR3 nucleotides are TGCGCCAGCAGGTATAGGATAGCGGGAGAGGGCAATGAGCAGTTCTTC.